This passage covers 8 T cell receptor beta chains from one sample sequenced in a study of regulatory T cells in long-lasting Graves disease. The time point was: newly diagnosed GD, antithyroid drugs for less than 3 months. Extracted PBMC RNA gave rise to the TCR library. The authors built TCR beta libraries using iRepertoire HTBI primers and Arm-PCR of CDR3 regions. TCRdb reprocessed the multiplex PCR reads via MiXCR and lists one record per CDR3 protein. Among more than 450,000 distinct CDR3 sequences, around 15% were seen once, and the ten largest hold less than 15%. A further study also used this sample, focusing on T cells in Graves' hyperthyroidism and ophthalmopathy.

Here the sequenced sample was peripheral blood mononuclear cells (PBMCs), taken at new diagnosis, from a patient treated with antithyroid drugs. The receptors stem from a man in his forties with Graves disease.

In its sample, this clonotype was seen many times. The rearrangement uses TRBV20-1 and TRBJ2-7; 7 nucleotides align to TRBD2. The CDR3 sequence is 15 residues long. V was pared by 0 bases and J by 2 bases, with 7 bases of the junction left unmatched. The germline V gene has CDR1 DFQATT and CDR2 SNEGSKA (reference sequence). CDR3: CSARDYSGITYEQYF. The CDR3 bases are TGCAGTGCTAGAGATTACAGCGGGATTACCTACGAGCAGTACTTC.

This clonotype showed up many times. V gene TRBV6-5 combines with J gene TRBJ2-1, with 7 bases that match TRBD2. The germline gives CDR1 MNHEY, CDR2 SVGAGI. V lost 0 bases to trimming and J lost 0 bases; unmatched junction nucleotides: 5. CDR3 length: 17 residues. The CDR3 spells CASSYSVGRSSYNEQFF. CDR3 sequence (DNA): TGTGCCAGCAGTTACTCAGTCGGGAGGAGCTCCTACAATGAGCAGTTCTTC.

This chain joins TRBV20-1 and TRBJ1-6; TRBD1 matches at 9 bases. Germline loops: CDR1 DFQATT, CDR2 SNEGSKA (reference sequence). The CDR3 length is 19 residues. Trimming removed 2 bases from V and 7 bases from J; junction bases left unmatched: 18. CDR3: CSARITGRDRAGRNSPLHF. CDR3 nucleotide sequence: TGCAGTGCTAGAATAACCGGTCGGGACAGGGCCGGCAGGAATTCACCCCTCCACTTT.

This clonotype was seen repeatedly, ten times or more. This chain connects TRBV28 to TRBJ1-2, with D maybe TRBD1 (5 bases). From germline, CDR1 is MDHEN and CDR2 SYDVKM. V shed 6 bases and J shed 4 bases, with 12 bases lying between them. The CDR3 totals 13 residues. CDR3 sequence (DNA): TGTGCCAGCAGAACTGGGGGGACCTATGGCTACACCTTC. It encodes CASRTGGTYGYTF.

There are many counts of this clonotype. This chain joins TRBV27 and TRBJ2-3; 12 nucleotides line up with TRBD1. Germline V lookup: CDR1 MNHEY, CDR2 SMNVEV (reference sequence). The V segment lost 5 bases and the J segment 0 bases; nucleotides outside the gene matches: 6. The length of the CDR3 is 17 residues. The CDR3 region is CASSLTGQGASTDTQYF. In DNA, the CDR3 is TGTGCCAGCAGTCTAACGGGACAGGGGGCTAGCACAGATACGCAGTATTTT.

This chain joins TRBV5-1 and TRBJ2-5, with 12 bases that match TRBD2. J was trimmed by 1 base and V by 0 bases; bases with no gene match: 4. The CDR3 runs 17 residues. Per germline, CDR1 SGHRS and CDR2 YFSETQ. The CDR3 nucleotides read TGCGCCAGCAGCTTGGGTCTAGCGGGAGGGTCCCAAGAGACCCAGTACTTC. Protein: CASSLGLAGGSQETQYF.

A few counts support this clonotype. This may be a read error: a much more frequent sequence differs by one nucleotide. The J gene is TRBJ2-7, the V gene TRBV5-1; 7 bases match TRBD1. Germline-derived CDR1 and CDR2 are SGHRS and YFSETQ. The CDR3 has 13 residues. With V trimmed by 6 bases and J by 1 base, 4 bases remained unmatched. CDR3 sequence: CASNRDRSYEQYF. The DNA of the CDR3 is TGCGCCAGCAACCGGGACAGATCCTACGAGCAGTACTTC.

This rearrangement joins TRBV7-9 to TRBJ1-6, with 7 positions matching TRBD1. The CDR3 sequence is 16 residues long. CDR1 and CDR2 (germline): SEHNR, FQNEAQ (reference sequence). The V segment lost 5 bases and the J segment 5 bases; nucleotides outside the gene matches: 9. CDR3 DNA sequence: TGTGCCAGCAGCGTCGACAGGGTATTAGATAATTCACCCCTCCACTTT. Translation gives CASSVDRVLDNSPLHF.